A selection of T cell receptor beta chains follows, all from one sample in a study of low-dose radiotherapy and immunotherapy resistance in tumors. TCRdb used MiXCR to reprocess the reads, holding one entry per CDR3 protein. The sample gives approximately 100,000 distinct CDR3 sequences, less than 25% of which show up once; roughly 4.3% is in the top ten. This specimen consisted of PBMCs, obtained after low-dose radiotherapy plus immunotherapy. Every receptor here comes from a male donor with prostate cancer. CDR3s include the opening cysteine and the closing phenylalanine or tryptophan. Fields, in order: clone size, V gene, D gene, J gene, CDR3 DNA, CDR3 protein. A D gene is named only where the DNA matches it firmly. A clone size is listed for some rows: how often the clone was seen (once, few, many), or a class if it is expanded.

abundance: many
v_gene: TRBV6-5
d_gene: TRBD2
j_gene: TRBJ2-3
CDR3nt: TGTGCCAGCAGTTACTCGAAGTTGCGGGGGGCCGGAGATACGCAGTATTTT
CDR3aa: CASSYSKLRGAGDTQYF

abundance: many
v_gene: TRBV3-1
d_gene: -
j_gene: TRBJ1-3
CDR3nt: TGTGCCAGCAGCCAAGTAGAGGGGACGAACGGTCGGGACACCATATATTTT
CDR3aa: CASSQVEGTNGRDTIYF

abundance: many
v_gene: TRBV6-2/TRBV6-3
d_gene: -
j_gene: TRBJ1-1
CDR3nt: TGTGCCAGCAGTGAAAGAGAAGTGGCTGAAGCTTTCTTT
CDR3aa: CASSEREVAEAFF

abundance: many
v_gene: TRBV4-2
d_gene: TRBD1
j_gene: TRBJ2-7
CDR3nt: TGTGCCAGCAGCCAAGAGGGACAGAGCTCCTACGAGCAGTACTTC
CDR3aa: CASSQEGQSSYEQYF

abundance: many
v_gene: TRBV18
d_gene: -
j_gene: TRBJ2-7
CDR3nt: TGTGCCAGCTCACCACCGCTACAGACTCACTCCTACGAGCAGTACTTC
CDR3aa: CASSPPLQTHSYEQYF

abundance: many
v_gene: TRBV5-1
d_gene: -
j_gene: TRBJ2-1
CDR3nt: TGCGCCAGCAGCCTGAGACCGTCGGATATAGGAAACAATGAGCAGTTCTTC
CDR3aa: CASSLRPSDIGNNEQFF

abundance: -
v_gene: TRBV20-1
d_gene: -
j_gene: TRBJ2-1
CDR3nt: TGCAGTGCCCAGGATACCGGGACAACCTACAATGAGCAGTTCTTC
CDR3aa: CSAQDTGTTYNEQFF

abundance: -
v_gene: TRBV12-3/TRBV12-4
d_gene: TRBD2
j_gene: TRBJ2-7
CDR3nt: TGTGCCAGCAGAACTCAACTGGGAGGGTCTACCGAGCAGTACTTC
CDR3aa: CASRTQLGGSTEQYF

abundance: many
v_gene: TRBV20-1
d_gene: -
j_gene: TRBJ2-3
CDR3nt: TGCAGTGACCGGAACAACCAGGACTCTGGCACAGATACGCAGTATTTT
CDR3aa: CSDRNNQDSGTDTQYF

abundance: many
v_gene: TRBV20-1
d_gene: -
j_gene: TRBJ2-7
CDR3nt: TGCAGTGCTACGCGATGGGGGGGGGCCGACTACGAGCAGTACTTC
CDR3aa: CSATRWGGADYEQYF

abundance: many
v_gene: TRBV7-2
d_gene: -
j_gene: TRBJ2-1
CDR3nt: TGTGCCAGCAGCTTAGCAGTAGGGGGGTATGGTGAGCAGTTCTTC
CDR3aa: CASSLAVGGYGEQFF

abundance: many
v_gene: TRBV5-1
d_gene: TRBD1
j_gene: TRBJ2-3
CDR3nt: TGCGCCAGCAGCTTGCTGGGACAGGAGGGCTCCGATACGCAGTATTTT
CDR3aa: CASSLLGQEGSDTQYF

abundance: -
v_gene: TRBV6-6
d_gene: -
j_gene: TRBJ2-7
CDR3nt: TGTGCCAGCAGTAACCCGTTCGGAGCCGAGCAGTACTTC
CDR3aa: CASSNPFGAEQYF

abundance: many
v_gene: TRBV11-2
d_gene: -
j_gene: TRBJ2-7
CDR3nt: TGTGCCAGCAGCTTAGTAGTGCCCGACGAGCAGTACTTC
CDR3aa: CASSLVVPDEQYF

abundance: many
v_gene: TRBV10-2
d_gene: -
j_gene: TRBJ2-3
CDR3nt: TGCGCCAGCAGTGAGCCCACCGGGACCCCGGGGGCAGATACGCAGTATTTT
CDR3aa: CASSEPTGTPGADTQYF

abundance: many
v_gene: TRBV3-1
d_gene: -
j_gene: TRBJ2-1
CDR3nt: TGTGCCAGCAGCCAGCCCCGTGGGGGGAGGTTCCGAACCTACAATGAGCAGTTCTTC
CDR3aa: CASSQPRGGRFRTYNEQFF

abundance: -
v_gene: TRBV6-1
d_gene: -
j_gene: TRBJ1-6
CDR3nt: TGTGCCAGCAACAGGGTTCGGGATAATTCACCCCTCCACTTT
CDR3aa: CASNRVRDNSPLHF

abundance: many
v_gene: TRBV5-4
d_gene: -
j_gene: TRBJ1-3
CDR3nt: TGTGCCAGCAGCTTGTCCTCCACCGGCCCCTCTGGAAACACCATATATTTT
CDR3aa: CASSLSSTGPSGNTIYF

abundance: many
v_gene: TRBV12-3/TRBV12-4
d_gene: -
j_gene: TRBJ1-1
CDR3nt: TGTGCCAGCAGTTTAGGGCACTCGAACACTGAAGCTTTCTTT
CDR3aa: CASSLGHSNTEAFF

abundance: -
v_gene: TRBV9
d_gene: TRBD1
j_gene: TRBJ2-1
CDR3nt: TGCGCCAGCAGCCAGATAGGACAGGGAAAGACCCAGTTCTTC
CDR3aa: CASSQIGQGKTQFF

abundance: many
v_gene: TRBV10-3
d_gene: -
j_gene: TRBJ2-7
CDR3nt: TGTGCCATCAGCCCCTCGGGTGGACGGGACGAGCAGTACTTC
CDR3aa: CAISPSGGRDEQYF

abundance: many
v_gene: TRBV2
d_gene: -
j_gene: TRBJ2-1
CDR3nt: TGTGCCAGCAGTGAATTGCGGGGTTACAATGAGCAGTTCTTC
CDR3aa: CASSELRGYNEQFF

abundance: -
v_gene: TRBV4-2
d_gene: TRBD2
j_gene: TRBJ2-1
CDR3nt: TGTGCCAGCAGCCAGGCCTCGGGGGGGAGCTCCTACAATGAGCAGTTCTTC
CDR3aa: CASSQASGGSSYNEQFF

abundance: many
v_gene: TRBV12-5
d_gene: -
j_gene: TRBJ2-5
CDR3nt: TGTGCTAGTGGGGCCCCGGGCAGGGCGCGCGAGACCCAGTACTTC
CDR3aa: CASGAPGRARETQYF

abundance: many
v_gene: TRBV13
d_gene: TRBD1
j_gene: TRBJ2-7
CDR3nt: TGTGCCAGCAGCTTAGCTTACAGGGGGGTACACGAGCAGTACTTC
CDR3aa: CASSLAYRGVHEQYF

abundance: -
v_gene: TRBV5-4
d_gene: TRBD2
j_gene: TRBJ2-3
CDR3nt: TGTGCCAGCACCCCGCGGGGGGGCCTATTGGGCACAGATACGCAGTATTTT
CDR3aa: CASTPRGGLLGTDTQYF

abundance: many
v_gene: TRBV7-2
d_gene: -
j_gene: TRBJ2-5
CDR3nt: TGTGCCAGCAGCTTTGGAGGGGGGTACCAAGAGACCCAGTACTTC
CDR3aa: CASSFGGGYQETQYF

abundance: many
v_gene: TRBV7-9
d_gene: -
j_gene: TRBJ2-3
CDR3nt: TGTGCCAGCAGCGTGGGGGGCAGCACAGATACGCAGTATTTT
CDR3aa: CASSVGGSTDTQYF

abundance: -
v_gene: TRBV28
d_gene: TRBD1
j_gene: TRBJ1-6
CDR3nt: TGTGCCAGCGGGAGTGGGGACAGGAATTCACCCCTCCACTTT
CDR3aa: CASGSGDRNSPLHF

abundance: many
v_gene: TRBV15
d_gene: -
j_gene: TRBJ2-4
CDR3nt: TGTGCCACCAGCCCCCGGGACCTTGGCAAAAACATTCAGTACTTC
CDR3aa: CATSPRDLGKNIQYF

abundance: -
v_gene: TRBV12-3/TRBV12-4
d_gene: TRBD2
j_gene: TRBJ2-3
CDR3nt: TGTGCCAGCGTCCTAGCGGGGGGGCCCACAGATACGCAGTATTTT
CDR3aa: CASVLAGGPTDTQYF

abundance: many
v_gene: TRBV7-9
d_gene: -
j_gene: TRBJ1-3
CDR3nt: TGTGCCAGCAGCCGCCCAGGGACGGGGTCTGGAAACACCATATATTTT
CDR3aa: CASSRPGTGSGNTIYF

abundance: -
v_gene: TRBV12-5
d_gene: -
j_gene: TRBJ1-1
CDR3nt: TGTGCTAGTGGACCCCGGCTTGGGGCCCCCATGAACACTGAAGCTTTCTTT
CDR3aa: CASGPRLGAPMNTEAFF

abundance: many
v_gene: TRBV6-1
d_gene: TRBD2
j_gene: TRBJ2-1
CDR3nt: TGTGCCAGCAGCCCCAGAGCGGGGGGTGGGAATGAGCAGTTCTTC
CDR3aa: CASSPRAGGGNEQFF

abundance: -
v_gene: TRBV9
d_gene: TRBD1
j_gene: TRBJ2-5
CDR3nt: TGTGCCAGCAGCGTAGGACAGGGGGCGGGCAGGAGACAAGAGACCCAGTACTTC
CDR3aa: CASSVGQGAGRRQETQYF

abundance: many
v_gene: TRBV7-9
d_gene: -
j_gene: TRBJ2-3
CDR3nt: TGTGCCAGCAGCCCCCGACCCAACACAGATACGCAGTATTTT
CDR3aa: CASSPRPNTDTQYF

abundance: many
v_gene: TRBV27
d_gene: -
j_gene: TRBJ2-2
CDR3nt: TGTGCCAGCAGTACCCGGTTTAGGAACACCGGGGAGCTGTTTTTT
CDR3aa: CASSTRFRNTGELFF

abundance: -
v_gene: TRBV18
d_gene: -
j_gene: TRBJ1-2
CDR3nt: TGTGCCAGCTCACCGGCTGGTACCGACTATGGCTACACCTTC
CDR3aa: CASSPAGTDYGYTF

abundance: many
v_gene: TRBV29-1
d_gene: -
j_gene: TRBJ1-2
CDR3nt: TGCAGCGTTGACCGGGGAGGAGACCATGGCTACACCTTC
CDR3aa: CSVDRGGDHGYTF

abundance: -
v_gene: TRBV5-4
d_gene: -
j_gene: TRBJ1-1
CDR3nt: TGTGCCAGCAGCTTGGCTCTGGACACTGAAGCTTTCTTT
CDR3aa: CASSLALDTEAFF

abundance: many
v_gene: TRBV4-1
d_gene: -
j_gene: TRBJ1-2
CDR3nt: TGCGCCAGCAGCCAAGAGGGGGGCGCCTCCTGGGATGGCTACACCTTC
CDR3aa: CASSQEGGASWDGYTF

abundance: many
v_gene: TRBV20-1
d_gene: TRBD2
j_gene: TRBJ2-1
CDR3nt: TGCAGTGCTAGAGATATCCGGGGGGACTCCTACAATGAGCAGTTCTTC
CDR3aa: CSARDIRGDSYNEQFF

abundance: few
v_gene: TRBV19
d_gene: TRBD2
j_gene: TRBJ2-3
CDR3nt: TGTGCCAGTAGCGGGGGGTGGACAGATACGCAGTATTTT
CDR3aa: CASSGGWTDTQYF

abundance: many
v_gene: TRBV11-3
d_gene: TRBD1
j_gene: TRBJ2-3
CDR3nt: TGTGCCAGCAGCCTGGAAGGGGGCCCCACAGATACGCAGTATTTT
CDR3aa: CASSLEGGPTDTQYF

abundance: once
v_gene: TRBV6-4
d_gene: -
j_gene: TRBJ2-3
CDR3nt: TGTGCCAGCAGTGACTCGAGCAGGGGTGCCACAGATACGCAGTATTTT
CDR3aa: CASSDSSRGATDTQYF

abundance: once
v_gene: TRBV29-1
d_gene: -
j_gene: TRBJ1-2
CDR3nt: TGCAGCGTGGCCATGACACCCCGAATTAACTATGGCTACACCTTC
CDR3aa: CSVAMTPRINYGYTF

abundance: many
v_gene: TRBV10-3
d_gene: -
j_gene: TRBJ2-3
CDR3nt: TGTGCCATTGGGACTGGCTTGGTGGCAGATACGCAGTATTTT
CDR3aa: CAIGTGLVADTQYF